The 30 T cell receptor beta chains presented below share a single source sample, sequenced in a study of T cells expressing NK-cell markers. One entry per CDR3 protein, without DNA, is what TCRdb gives after re-calling the 5' RACE reads. This sample's table reports about 450,000 distinct CDR3 sequences. Sequenced material: blood T cells: a sorted CD56 or NKG2C T cell subset, CD4+ or CD8+ T cells, or bulk PBMC T cells (not recorded which). The receptors were gathered from a woman between 18 and 69 years old in good health.

The rearrangement uses TRBV7-2 and TRBJ2-1; there is no DNA to check the TCRdb D call of TRBD2. Germline V gene data show CDR1 as SGHTA and CDR2 as FQGNSA. This CDR3 is 14 amino acids long. This chain's CDR3 is CASSFGTTHNEQFF.

This rearrangement joins TRBV12-3 or TRBV12-4 to TRBJ2-2; TCRdb indicates TRBD1, and absent DNA this call remains unverified. CDR3 size: 14 residues. The CDR3 reads CASQGGHPTGELFF.

This rearrangement joins TRBV20-1 to TRBJ1-3; without DNA, the TCRdb call of TRBD1 cannot be checked. The CDR3 sequence is 14 residues long. Germline V gene data show CDR1 as DFQATT and CDR2 as SNEGSKA (reference sequence). CDR3 amino acids: CSAMARGSGNTIYF.

The chain links TRBV7-2 to TRBJ2-3; TCRdb reports TRBD1, a call that lacks DNA to check it against. CDR1 is SGHTA and CDR2 is FQGNSA in the germline V gene. CDR3 length: 17 amino acids. The CDR3 is CASNSRGRGDRTDTQYF.

The chain combines TRBV19 with TRBJ2-3. Looked up from germline, CDR1 is LNHDA and CDR2 is SQIVND (reference sequence). The CDR3 covers 15 residues. CDR3 amino acids: CASSIGLVTTDTQYF.

The chain joins TRBV11-2 to TRBJ2-7; TCRdb gives TRBD2 as the D gene, but with no DNA this cannot be confirmed. The germline V gene has CDR1 SGHAT and CDR2 FQNNGV. The CDR3 covers 14 residues. CDR3 amino acids: CASSPLGEAYEQYF.

V is TRBV20-1 and J is TRBJ2-4; with no DNA, the TCRdb D assignment of TRBD2 cannot be verified. Per the germline V gene, CDR1 is DFQATT and CDR2 is SNEGSKA (reference sequence). The CDR3 length is 15 residues. The CDR3 protein is CSARDTASGRVAQYF.

This chain joins TRBV6-2 or TRBV6-3 and TRBJ2-5; TCRdb's D call of TRBD1 is untestable without DNA. There are 13 residues in the CDR3. Germline loops: CDR1 MNHEY, CDR2 SVGEGT. CDR3 sequence: CASSYSGGETQYF.

This chain connects TRBV9 to TRBJ2-1; TCRdb proposes TRBD2, but this gene call is untestable without DNA. The CDR3 consists of 15 residues. Germline CDR1 is SGDLS and CDR2 is YYNGEE. CDR3 residues: CASSPGLASTNEQFF.

CDR3: CASSTPPDNSPLHF. This chain links TRBV5-6 with TRBJ1-6. CDR1 and CDR2 from the germline V gene are SGHDT and YYEEEE. CDR3 size: 14 residues.

The chain joins TRBV5-4 to TRBJ2-5; the TRBD2 assignment by TCRdb is unverifiable without DNA. The length of the CDR3 is 15 residues. Germline CDR1 is SGHNT and CDR2 is YYREEE (reference sequence). The CDR3 sequence is CASSSKLSGSETQYF.

This sequence joins TRBV11-3 and TRBJ2-1; the D call from TCRdb, TRBD2, cannot be confirmed without DNA. This CDR3 contains 22 residues. In germline, CDR1 is SGHNT, CDR2 YENEEA. CDR3 residues: CASSLGRIGISTGTSGGNEQFF.

The genes are TRBV28 and TRBJ2-1; TCRdb's D call, TRBD2, is unchecked because there is no DNA. This CDR3 comprises 17 residues. CDR1 is MDHEN, CDR2 SYDVKM, per germline. The CDR3 here is CASSLGPSGKPYNEQFF.

V is TRBV19 and J is TRBJ1-2; TCRdb returns TRBD1, unconfirmable since there is no DNA. Germline V gives CDR1 LNHDA, CDR2 SQIVND (reference sequence). The CDR3 totals 13 residues. The CDR3 sequence: CASSIVTGYGYTF.

The chain recombines TRBV5-1 with TRBJ1-3. Germline CDR1 and CDR2: SGHRS and YFSETQ. CDR3 length: 12 residues. CDR3 protein: CASSLDGYTIYF.

This rearrangement joins TRBV29-1 to TRBJ1-2; TCRdb calls TRBD1, which cannot be checked without DNA. CDR3 length: 15 amino acids. In germline, CDR1 is SQVTM, CDR2 ANQGSEA. The CDR3 here is CSVEGQARGNYGYTF.

The rearrangement uses TRBV6-2 or TRBV6-3 and TRBJ1-1; TCRdb designates TRBD1, a call that cannot be tested without DNA. This CDR3 contains 13 residues. From germline, CDR1 is MNHEY and CDR2 SVGEGT. CDR3: CASSYGGFAEAFF.

The chain combines TRBV5-1 with TRBJ1-2; TCRdb indicates TRBD1, and absent DNA this call remains unverified. Germline CDR1 SGHRS, CDR2 YFSETQ. The CDR3 loop spans 14 amino acids. CDR3 residues: CASSPGDRGNGYTF. Together with reference TRBV5-1 and TRBJ1-2, the CDR3 gives the full variable domain: KAGVTQTPRYLIKTRGQQVTLSCSPISGHRSVSWYQQTPGQGLQFLFEYFSETQRNKGNFPGRFSGRQFSNSRSEMNVSTLELGDSALYLCASSPGDRGNGYTFGSGTRLTVV.

The CDR3 is CSVGGEGVSTDTQYF. The J gene is TRBJ2-3, the V gene TRBV29-1; TCRdb designates TRBD2, a call that cannot be tested without DNA. CDR1 SQVTM and CDR2 ANQGSEA come from the germline V gene. This CDR3 contains 15 residues.

This chain connects TRBV5-4 to TRBJ2-1; absent DNA, TCRdb's TRBD1 call cannot be checked. This CDR3 contains 14 residues. In germline, CDR1 is SGHNT, CDR2 YYREEE (reference sequence). CDR3 in amino acids: CASSLRGLYNEQFF. The full variable domain, rest sourced from reference TRBV5-4 and TRBJ2-1, is ETGVTQSPTHLIKTRGQQVTLRCSSQSGHNTVSWYQQALGQGPQFIFQYYREEENGRGNFPPRFSGLQFPNYSSELNVNALELDDSALYLCASSLRGLYNEQFFGPGTRLTVL.

The V gene is TRBV3-1, the J gene TRBJ2-2. Looked up from germline, CDR1 is LGHDT and CDR2 is YNNKEL (reference sequence). The CDR3 has 16 amino acids. This CDR3 is CASSQVAPANTGELFF. Variable domain in full (rest from reference TRBV3-1 and TRBJ2-2): DTAVSQTPKYLVTQMGNDKSIKCEQNLGHDTMYWYKQDSKKFLKIMFSYNNKELIINETVPNRFSPKSPDKAHLNLHINSLELGDSAVYFCASSQVAPANTGELFFGEGSRLTVL.

The genes are TRBV15 and TRBJ2-1; TCRdb's D call of TRBD1 is untestable without DNA. CDR1 is LNHNV and CDR2 is YYDKDF in the germline V gene (reference sequence). This CDR3 has 16 residues. The CDR3 is CATSRVGGGSYNEQFF.

This sequence joins TRBV7-9 and TRBJ2-1; the TCRdb call, TRBD2, lacks DNA for checking. The CDR3 is 16 amino acids. Per the germline V gene, CDR1 is SEHNR and CDR2 is FQNEAQ (reference sequence). The CDR3 region is CASSTTSFKSYNEQFF. The whole variable domain, remainder taken from reference TRBV7-9 and TRBJ2-1, is DTGVSQNPRHKITKRGQNVTFRCDPISEHNRLYWYRQTLGQGPEFLTYFQNEAQLEKSRLLSDRFSAERPKGSFSTLEIQRTEQGDSAMYLCASSTTSFKSYNEQFFGPGTRLTVL.

The chain combines TRBV11-1 with TRBJ1-1. The length of the CDR3 is 13 residues. Per germline, CDR1 SGHAT and CDR2 FQDESV (reference sequence). The CDR3 sequence: CAITGTSNTEAFF.

The chain carries TRBV14 and TRBJ2-5; TCRdb returns TRBD1, unconfirmable since there is no DNA. This CDR3 spans 16 amino acids. Germline V gene data show CDR1 as SGHDN and CDR2 as FVKESK. CDR3 amino acids: CASSPGNRAAQETQYF. The full variable domain, its missing parts supplied by reference TRBV14 and TRBJ2-5, is EAGVTQFPSHSVIEKGQTVTLRCDPISGHDNLYWYRRVMGKEIKFLLHFVKESKQDESGMPNNRFLAERTGGTYSTLKVQPAELEDSGVYFCASSPGNRAAQETQYFGPGTRLLVL.

The V and J genes are TRBV7-9 and TRBJ2-7; checking the TCRdb D call of TRBD2 is not possible without DNA. The CDR3 is 16 amino acids. Germline-derived CDR1 and CDR2 are SEHNR and FQNEAQ (reference sequence). CDR3 sequence reads: CASSLVASPTFDEQYF.

V usage is TRBV9 and J usage is TRBJ2-1; TCRdb selects TRBD1, and the lack of DNA leaves this call unchecked. Germline loops: CDR1 SGDLS, CDR2 YYNGEE. The CDR3 is 13 residues long. CDR3 protein: CASGELAGHEQFF.

This chain links TRBV7-2 with TRBJ2-5; absent DNA, TCRdb's TRBD1 call cannot be checked. CDR3 length: 14 residues. The germline gives CDR1 SGHTA, CDR2 FQGNSA. The chain's CDR3 is CASSFRTGAVTQYF.

The CDR3 sequence: CASSLARQGAFNEQFF. The J gene is TRBJ2-1, the V gene TRBV5-1; the TCRdb D gene call, TRBD1, has no DNA to confirm it. The CDR3 is 16 amino acids. Germline V gene lookup returns CDR1 SGHRS and CDR2 YFSETQ.

The CDR3 protein is CASSWARLAGVPGGELFF. The J gene is TRBJ2-2, the V gene TRBV5-1; TCRdb proposes TRBD2, but this gene call is untestable without DNA. The length of the CDR3 is 18 residues. The germline V gene encodes CDR1 SGHRS and CDR2 YFSETQ.